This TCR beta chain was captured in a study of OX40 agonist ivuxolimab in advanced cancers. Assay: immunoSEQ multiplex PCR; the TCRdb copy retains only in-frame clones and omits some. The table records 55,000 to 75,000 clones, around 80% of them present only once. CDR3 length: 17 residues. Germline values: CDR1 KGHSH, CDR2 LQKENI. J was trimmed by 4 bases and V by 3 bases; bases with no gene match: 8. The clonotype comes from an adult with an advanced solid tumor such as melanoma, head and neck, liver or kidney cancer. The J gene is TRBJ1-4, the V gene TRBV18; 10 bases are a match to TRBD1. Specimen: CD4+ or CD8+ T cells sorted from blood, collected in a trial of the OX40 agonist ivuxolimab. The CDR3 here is CASSPGTGVNLNEKLFF. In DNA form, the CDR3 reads TGTGCCAGCTCACCCGGGACAGGGGTCAACCTTAATGAAAAACTGTTTTTT. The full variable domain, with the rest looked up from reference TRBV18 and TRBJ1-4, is NAGVMQNPRHLVRRRGQEARLRCSPMKGHSHVYWYRQLPEEGLKFMVYLQKENIIDESGMPKERFSAEFPKEGPSILRIQQVVRGDSAAYFCASSPGTGVNLNEKLFFGSGTQLSVL.